One sample yielded the 25 T cell receptor beta chains listed below, sequenced in a study of blood T cell repertoires in COVID-19. Assay used: immunoSEQ multiplex PCR; TCRdb lists only in-frame clones, some missing. This table holds around 200,000 clones, roughly 77% found once. The specimen was peripheral blood. The receptors come from a woman aged 40 to 50 with COVID-19, enrolled during active disease.

This clone was seen a handful of times. This sequence joins TRBV6-5 and TRBJ1-2, with 8 bases matching TRBD1. This CDR3 has 16 residues. Trimming took 4 bases from V and 3 from J; bases not matched to a gene: 10. CDR1 MNHEY and CDR2 SVGAGI come from the germline V gene. The CDR3 DNA is TGTGCCAGCAGTTTCCTCTCAGGGGGCGCTGACTATGGCTACACCTTC. Amino acids: CASSFLSGGADYGYTF.

A word on this clone: Germline and junction disagree at one end, which may indicate a read error. V and J are TRBV29-1 and TRBJ2-7; 8 nucleotides line up with TRBD1. CDR1 and CDR2 (germline): SQVTM, ANQGSEA. This CDR3 contains 13 residues. This chain's CDR3 is CSVGVLGGQAELF. CDR3 nucleotide sequence: TGCAGCGTTGGTGTCCTGGGGGGACAGGCGGAACTCTTC.

This clone occurred once. J is TRBJ1-6 and V is TRBV19; D is possibly TRBD1 (5 bases). Germline CDR1 is LNHDA and CDR2 is SQIVND (reference sequence). The V end was cut by 6 bases, the J end by 3 bases, with 18 bases between. There are 17 residues in the CDR3. CDR3: CASSWGGARLYNSPLHF. DNA of the CDR3: TGTGCCAGTAGCTGGGGTGGGGCCCGCCTCTATAATTCACCCCTCCACTTT.

This clone was recorded a few times. The rearrangement uses TRBV10-3 and TRBJ2-1; D is uncertain. CDR3 length: 19 amino acids. Germline V lookup: CDR1 ENHRY, CDR2 SYGVKD. Between the trimmed V and J ends, which lost 3 bases and 0 bases, there was a span of 21 bases. CDR3 coding DNA: TGTGCCATCAGTGAAGCAAATTCCGAGCTACCGAGCTCCTACAATGAGCAGTTCTTC. Amino acid sequence: CAISEANSELPSSYNEQFF.

This rearrangement joins TRBV2 to TRBJ1-2; 7 bases are shared with TRBD1. The CDR3 is made up of 14 amino acids. Germline lookup yields CDR1 SNHLY and CDR2 FYNNEI. V shed 0 bases and J 4 bases; nucleotides not matched to a gene: 2. The CDR3 region has the DNA TGTGCCAGCAGTGAAGCCGCAGGGGGCTATGGCTACACCTTC. Its translation is CASSEAAGGYGYTF.

This CDR3 reads CACVGEGPYEQYF. In DNA form, the CDR3 reads TGTGCCTGCGTTGGGGAGGGCCCCTACGAGCAGTACTTC. This chain connects TRBV30 to TRBJ2-7, with TRBD2 matching over 7 bases. The junction had 7 bases not matched to a gene; V was cut back by 6 bases and J by 2 bases. The CDR3 covers 13 residues. Germline values: CDR1 GTSNPN, CDR2 SVGIG (reference sequence).

The chain's CDR3 is CASSLARTGFFEQFF. Written as DNA, the CDR3 is TGTGCCAGCAGCTTAGCCCGGACAGGGTTTTTTGAGCAGTTCTTC. The J gene is TRBJ2-1, the V gene TRBV7-2; TRBD1 aligns across 8 bases. Trimming at V came to 0 bases and at J to 9 bases, leaving 7 bases not matched to a gene. CDR1 and CDR2 (germline): SGHTA, FQGNSA. The length of the CDR3 is 15 residues.

This chain links TRBV6-5 with TRBJ2-7; 8 bases match TRBD2. V was pared by 7 bases and J by 5 bases, with 10 bases of the junction left unmatched. Germline V gene sequence: CDR1 MNHEY, CDR2 SVGAGI. The CDR3 has 14 residues. CDR3 sequence (DNA): TGTGCCAGCACTCCAAGCGGGAGAAGGAACGAGCAGTACTTC. This codes for CASTPSGRRNEQYF.

This clone occurred once. This rearrangement joins TRBV4-2 to TRBJ1-4; TRBD1 is a possible D gene (6 bases). The CDR3 has 17 residues. From germline, CDR1 is LGHNA and CDR2 YNFKEQ. V was pared by 2 bases and J by 8 bases, with 21 bases between. The CDR3 protein is CASSQSGGAPGREKLFF. The CDR3, as DNA: TGTGCCAGCAGCCAAAGCGGGGGGGCGCCCGGAAGAGAAAAACTGTTTTTT.

This clone was seen a single time. V gene TRBV27 combines with J gene TRBJ1-4, with D uncertain. Germline lookup yields CDR1 MNHEY and CDR2 SMNVEV (reference sequence). The length of the CDR3 is 14 residues. Trimming took 7 bases from V and 0 from J, leaving 9 bases between them. The CDR3 reads CASTKIATNEKLFF. The CDR3 DNA reads as TGTGCCAGCACCAAAATTGCAACTAATGAAAAACTGTTTTTT.

J is TRBJ1-2 and V is TRBV27; 9 nucleotides agree with TRBD1. Germline-derived CDR1 and CDR2 are MNHEY and SMNVEV (reference sequence). The CDR3 consists of 14 residues. V was pared by 0 bases and J by 9 bases, with 5 bases of the junction left unmatched. The CDR3 here is CASSLSDRGGSYTF. The CDR3 region has the DNA TGTGCCAGCAGTTTATCGGACAGGGGAGGAAGCTACACCTTC.

The V call is TRBV27, the J call TRBJ2-5; 8 nucleotides agree with TRBD2. Germline-derived CDR1 and CDR2 are MNHEY and SMNVEV (reference sequence). J was trimmed by 4 bases and V by 11 bases; bases with no gene match: 12. The CDR3 is made up of 14 amino acids. The CDR3 coding sequence is TGTGCCTCCAGCCCAGCGGGAGACAGAGAGACCCAGTACTTC. Protein product: CASSPAGDRETQYF.

The chain has TRBV7-6 and TRBJ2-5; D may be TRBD2 (6 bases). Germline V gene lookup returns CDR1 SGHVS and CDR2 FNYEAQ. The ends were cut back, 4 bases at V and 2 bases at J, with 14 bases in the middle. The CDR3 is 15 residues long. The CDR3: CASSSSGLIQETQYF. CDR3 DNA: TGTGCCAGCAGCTCGTCGGGACTCATTCAAGAGACCCAGTACTTC. The full variable domain, its missing parts supplied by reference TRBV7-6 and TRBJ2-5, is GAGVSQSPRYKVTKRGQDVALRCDPISGHVSLYWYRQALGQGPEFLTYFNYEAQQDKSGLPNDRFSAERPEGSISTLTIQRTEQRDSAMYRCASSSSGLIQETQYFGPGTRLLVL.

This clone has a handful of counts. J is TRBJ1-5 and V is TRBV19; D gene unclear. The CDR3 totals 15 residues. Germline V gene lookup returns CDR1 LNHDA and CDR2 SQIVND (reference sequence). V was trimmed by 2 bases and J by 6 bases, leaving 14 bases between them. CDR3 in DNA: TGTGCCAGTAGTATAAGTAAGAGGGTAGGTCAGCCCCAGCATTTT. Translating gives CASSISKRVGQPQHF.

The rearrangement uses TRBV30 and TRBJ1-5; 10 bases agree with TRBD1. The CDR3 is 17 residues long. The V gene end was trimmed by 8 bases and the J gene end by 0 bases; junction bases not matched to a gene: 13. Germline CDR1 reads GTSNPN; CDR2 reads SVGIG (reference sequence). DNA of the CDR3: TGTGCCCTACCTCGCGGACAGGGGGGGTATAGCAATCAGCCCCAGCATTTT. It is translated as CALPRGQGGYSNQPQHF.

The genes are TRBV3-1 (or the pseudogene TRBV3-2) and TRBJ2-7; a possible D gene is TRBD1 (5 bases). This CDR3 contains 14 residues. V was clipped by 2 bases and J by 3 bases, with 11 bases between them. From germline, CDR1 is LGHDT and CDR2 YNNKEL (reference sequence). CDR3 sequence: CASSQLRADYEQYF. In DNA form, the CDR3 reads TGTGCCAGCAGCCAACTCAGGGCCGACTACGAGCAGTACTTC.

The chain joins TRBV12-5 to TRBJ1-2; 8 bases fit TRBD1. CDR1 and CDR2 from the germline V gene are LGHNT and FRNRAP. The CDR3 extends over 14 amino acids. V lost 6 bases to trimming and J lost 4 bases; unmatched junction nucleotides: 7. CDR3 DNA sequence: TGTGCTAGTGGGAAAGAGACAGGGGTCTATGGCTACACCTTC. This gives the protein CASGKETGVYGYTF.

The V and J genes are TRBV5-1 and TRBJ1-2, with D perhaps TRBD1 (6 bases). CDR3 length: 15 residues. V gave up 1 base and J gave up 6 bases, with 16 bases separating them. Per germline, CDR1 SGHRS and CDR2 YFSETQ. CDR3 bases: TGCGCCAGCAGCTTGTTGGGGGCGCGGGGGGATGGCTACACCTTC. As protein: CASSLLGARGDGYTF.

V is TRBV7-2 and J is TRBJ2-3; the D gene is possibly TRBD1 (6 bases). The CDR3 is 13 residues long. Trimming stripped 0 bases from V and 5 bases from J, with 6 bases between. CDR1 SGHTA and CDR2 FQGNSA come from the germline V gene. The CDR3 sequence is CASSLARGDTQYF. The CDR3 nucleotides read TGTGCCAGCAGCTTAGCCAGGGGAGATACGCAGTATTTT. Using reference TRBV7-2 and TRBJ2-3 for the parts outside the CDR3, the full variable domain is GAGVSQSPSNKVTEKGKDVELRCDPISGHTALYWYRQSLGQGLEFLIYFQGNSAPDKSGLPSDRFSAERTGGSVSTLTIQRTQQEDSAVYLCASSLARGDTQYFGPGTRLTVL.

J is TRBJ2-1 and V is TRBV11-3; TRBD2 aligns across 9 bases. Germline CDR1 and CDR2: SGHNT and YENEEA. Trimming removed 4 bases from V and 0 bases from J; junction bases left unmatched: 4. This CDR3 contains 16 residues. The CDR3 is CASSSTSGRSYNEQFF. Written as DNA, the CDR3 is TGTGCCAGCAGCTCAACTAGCGGGCGCTCCTACAATGAGCAGTTCTTC.

This rearrangement joins TRBV19 to TRBJ1-6; D call uncertain. The length of the CDR3 is 15 residues. Trimming left V 3 bases short and J 1 base short, with 7 bases between. Looked up from germline, CDR1 is LNHDA and CDR2 is SQIVND (reference sequence). CDR3 loop: CASSIGGSYNSPLHF. In nucleotides, the CDR3 is TGTGCCAGTAGTATCGGAGGGTCCTATAATTCACCCCTCCACTTT.

This chain connects TRBV5-4 to TRBJ2-7; TRBD1 matches 7 bases. This CDR3 spans 13 amino acids. The V gene's germline CDR1 is SGHNT and CDR2 YYREEE (reference sequence). With 4 bases clipped from V and 4 bases from J, the junction kept 5 bases outside the gene matches. CDR3 nucleotides: TGTGCCAGCAGCCCAGGGGGTGGGTACGAGCAGTACTTC. Protein product: CASSPGGGYEQYF.

The J gene is TRBJ2-1, the V gene TRBV19; TRBD2 aligns across 13 bases. The CDR3 runs 16 residues. In germline, CDR1 is LNHDA, CDR2 SQIVND (reference sequence). The ends lost 9 bases at V and 8 bases at J; junction bases unmatched: 13. Written as DNA, the CDR3 is TGTGCCAGCAGAAGTGCGGGACTAGCGGGATTCTATGAGCAGTTCTTC. It encodes CASRSAGLAGFYEQFF.

V gene TRBV20-1 combines with J gene TRBJ2-7; weak D call: TRBD1 (6 bases). The germline V and J ends were trimmed by 3 bases and 1 base, with 10 bases remaining between them. Germline V gene data show CDR1 as DFQATT and CDR2 as SNEGSKA (reference sequence). The CDR3 length is 13 residues. CDR3 coding DNA: TGCAGTGCTAGTGGGACACTTTCCTACGAGCAGTACTTC. Translating gives CSASGTLSYEQYF.

This sequence joins TRBV6-6 and TRBJ2-1; D is perhaps TRBD2 (7 bases). The germline V gene has CDR1 MNHNY and CDR2 SVGAGI (reference sequence). This CDR3 comprises 16 residues. Between the trimmed V and J ends, which lost 0 bases and 7 bases, there was a span of 16 bases. The CDR3 DNA sequence: TGTGCCAGCAGTTACTCCCGGCTGGGGGGGGCAAATGAGCAGTTCTTC. Amino acid sequence: CASSYSRLGGANEQFF.